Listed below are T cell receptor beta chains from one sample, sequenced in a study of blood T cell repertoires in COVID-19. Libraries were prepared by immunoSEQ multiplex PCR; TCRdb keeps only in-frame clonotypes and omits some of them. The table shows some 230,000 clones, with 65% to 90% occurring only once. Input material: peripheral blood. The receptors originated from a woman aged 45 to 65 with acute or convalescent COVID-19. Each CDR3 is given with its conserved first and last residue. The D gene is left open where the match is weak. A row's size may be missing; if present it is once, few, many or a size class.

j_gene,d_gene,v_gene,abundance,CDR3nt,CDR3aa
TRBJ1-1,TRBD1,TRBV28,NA,TGTGCCAGCAGTCGGGACAGGGAAATGAACACTGAAGCTTTCTTT,CASSRDREMNTEAFF
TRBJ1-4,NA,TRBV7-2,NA,TGTGCCAGCAGCTTGAACAGTGGCGAGAATGAAAAACTGTTTTTT,CASSLNSGENEKLFF
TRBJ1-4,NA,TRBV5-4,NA,TGTGCCAGCAGCTCGGACATACAGGGCCGTAATGAAAAACTGTTTTTT,CASSSDIQGRNEKLFF
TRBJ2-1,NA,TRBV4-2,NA,TGTGCCAGCAGCCAAGATGTGGAGCTCGAGCAGTTCTTC,CASSQDVELEQFF
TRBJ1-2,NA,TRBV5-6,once,TGTGCCAGCAGCTACCATGGACAGTTCAACTATGGCTACACCTTC,CASSYHGQFNYGYTF
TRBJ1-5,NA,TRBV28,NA,TGTGCCAGCAGTTTTGGGGGGACTGGCAATCAGCCCCAGCATTTT,CASSFGGTGNQPQHF
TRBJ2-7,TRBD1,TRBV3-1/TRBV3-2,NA,TGTGCCAGCAGCCAAGCCGGACAGGGAGCTTACGAGCAGTACTTC,CASSQAGQGAYEQYF
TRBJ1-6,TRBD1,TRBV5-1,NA,TGCGCCAGCAGCCTTGACAGGGCCGGAAATTCACCCCTCCACTTT,CASSLDRAGNSPLHF
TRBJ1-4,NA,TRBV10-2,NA,TGCGCCAGCAGTGACCGGGTTACAACTAATGAAAAACTGTTTTTT,CASSDRVTTNEKLFF
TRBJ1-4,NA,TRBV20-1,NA,TGCAGTGCTAGTCCTACGGGACTCCTTAATGAAAAACTGTTTTTT,CSASPTGLLNEKLFF
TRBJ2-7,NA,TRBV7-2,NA,TGTGCCAGCAGCATCGTCTACGAGCAGTACTTC,CASSIVYEQYF
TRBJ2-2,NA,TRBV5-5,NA,TGTGCCAGCAGCCTGGACTGGGGAGACACCGGGGAGCTGTTTTTT,CASSLDWGDTGELFF
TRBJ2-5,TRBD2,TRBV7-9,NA,TGTGCCAGCAGCTTAAATAGCGGGGAGACCCAGTACTTC,CASSLNSGETQYF
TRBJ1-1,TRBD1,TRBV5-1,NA,TGCGCCAGCAGCTTGGTGACAGGGTTGAACACTGAAGCTTTCTTT,CASSLVTGLNTEAFF
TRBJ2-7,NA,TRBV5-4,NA,TGTGCCAGCAGCTTGGGTAGCGGCTCCTACGAGCAGTACTTC,CASSLGSGSYEQYF
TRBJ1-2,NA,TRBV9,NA,TGTGCCAGCGGTTTGCAGGGATCTTCCTATGGCTACACCTTC,CASGLQGSSYGYTF
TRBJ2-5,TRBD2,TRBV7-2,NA,TGTGCCAGCAGCTCACGGTCGGGCGGGAGGAGAGAGACCCAGTACTTC,CASSSRSGGRRETQYF
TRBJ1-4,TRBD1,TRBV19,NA,TGTGCCACTTTCGGGACAGGGGTTGCAACTAATGAAAAACTGTTTTTT,CATFGTGVATNEKLFF
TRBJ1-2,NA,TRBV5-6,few,TGTGCCAGCAGCTGGGCAGGGGCCGTGACGGAGGGCTACACCTTC,CASSWAGAVTEGYTF
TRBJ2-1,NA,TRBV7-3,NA,TGTGCCAGCAGCCTTTCGAGAGACAATGAGCAGTTCTTC,CASSLSRDNEQFF
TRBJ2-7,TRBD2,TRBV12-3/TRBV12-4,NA,TGTGCCAGCAGTTTGGGGGGAGGGCAAGAGCAGTACTTC,CASSLGGGQEQYF
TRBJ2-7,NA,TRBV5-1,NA,TGCGCCAGTAGCACGGAATACAGGGCACCCTACGAGCAGTACTTC,CASSTEYRAPYEQYF
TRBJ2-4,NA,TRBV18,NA,TGTGCCAGCTCACCGGACACTGACATTCAGTACTTC,CASSPDTDIQYF
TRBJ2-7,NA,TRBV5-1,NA,TGCGCCAGCAGCTTGGCCGGCCGGAGGGTCTACGAGCAGTACTTC,CASSLAGRRVYEQYF
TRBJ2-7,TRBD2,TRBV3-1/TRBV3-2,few,TGTGCCAGCAGCCAGACTCCGGGACTAGCGGGCCCCTACGAGCAGTACTTC,CASSQTPGLAGPYEQYF
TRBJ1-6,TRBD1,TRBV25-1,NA,TGTGCCAGCAGGGAAGCCGGGACAGGGGATAATTCACCCCTCCACTTT,CASREAGTGDNSPLHF
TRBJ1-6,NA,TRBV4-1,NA,TGCGCCAGCAGCCAAGATTACTCCCCCGTATCCACCCTCCACTTT,CASSQDYSPVSTLHF
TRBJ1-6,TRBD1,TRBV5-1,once,TGCGCCAGCAGCCCGGGACAGGGGGGTTCACCCCTCCACTTT,CASSPGQGGSPLHF
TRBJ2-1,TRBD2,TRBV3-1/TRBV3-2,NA,TGTGCCAGCAGCCAGACTAGCGAAACCTACAATGAGCAGTTCTTC,CASSQTSETYNEQFF
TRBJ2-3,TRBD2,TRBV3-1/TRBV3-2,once,TGTGCCAGCAGCCATCTAGCGGGGGGCACAGATACGCAGTATTTT,CASSHLAGGTDTQYF
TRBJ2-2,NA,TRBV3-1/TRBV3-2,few,TGTGCCAGCAGCCCCAGCGGGCCCACCGGGGAGCTGTTTTTT,CASSPSGPTGELFF
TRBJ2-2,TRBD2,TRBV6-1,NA,TGTGCCAGCAGTGACAGTGGAGGATGGACTAGCGTTAAGGGGGAGCTGTTTTTT,CASSDSGGWTSVKGELFF
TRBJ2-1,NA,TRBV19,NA,TGTGCCAGTAGTATTTTTCCTGTCGGGGAGCAGTTCTTC,CASSIFPVGEQFF
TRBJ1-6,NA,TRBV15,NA,TGTGCCACCAGCCTAAGTCGAAATTCACCCCTCCACTTT,CATSLSRNSPLHF
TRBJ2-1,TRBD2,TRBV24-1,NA,TGTGCCACCAGTGATTTGCCCGGGGCGGGAGGGCCGAGCTCCTACAATGAGCAGTTCTTC,CATSDLPGAGGPSSYNEQFF
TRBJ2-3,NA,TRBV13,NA,TGTGCCAGCAGCGGGAGTGGGGGGTCCACAGATACGCAGTATTTT,CASSGSGGSTDTQYF
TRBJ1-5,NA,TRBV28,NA,TGTGCCAGCAGTAACCTCCCATCGGGCAATCAGCCCCAGCATTTT,CASSNLPSGNQPQHF
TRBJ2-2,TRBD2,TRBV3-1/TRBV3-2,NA,TGTGCCAGCGGCAAGACTAGCGGGGGGAACACCGGGGAGCTGTTTTTT,CASGKTSGGNTGELFF
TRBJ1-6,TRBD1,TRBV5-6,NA,TGTGCCAGCAGCTCGGGACAGAGAAATTCACCCCTCCACTTT,CASSSGQRNSPLHF
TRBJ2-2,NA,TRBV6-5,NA,TGTGCCAGCAGTAACAATGGGAGAACCGGGGAGCTGTTTTTT,CASSNNGRTGELFF
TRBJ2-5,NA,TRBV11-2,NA,TGTGCCAGCAGCTTAGTACAGGCGGAGACCCAGTACTTC,CASSLVQAETQYF
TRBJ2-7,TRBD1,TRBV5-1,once,TGCGCCAGCAGCTTGATTCAGGGACAGGGGGCGTACGAGCAGTACTTC,CASSLIQGQGAYEQYF
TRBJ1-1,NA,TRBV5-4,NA,TGTGCCAGCAGCTTCGCAGGGGCTTTGAACACTGAAGCTTTCTTT,CASSFAGALNTEAFF
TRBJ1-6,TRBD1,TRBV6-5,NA,TGTGCCAGCAGTTCCGCGGGACAGGGTAATTCACCCCTCCACTTT,CASSSAGQGNSPLHF
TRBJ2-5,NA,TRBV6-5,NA,TGTGCCAGCAGCACGGGGAGTATACAAGAGACCCAGTACTTC,CASSTGSIQETQYF
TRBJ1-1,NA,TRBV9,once,TGTGCCAGCAGCGTTGGACCAGGGATCCTGTTCGAAGCTTTCTTT,CASSVGPGILFEAFF
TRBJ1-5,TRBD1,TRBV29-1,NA,TGCAGCGTTGAACTCCAGGGGGCCGGGGATCAGCCCCAGCATTTT,CSVELQGAGDQPQHF
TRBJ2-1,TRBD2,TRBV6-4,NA,TGTGCCAGCAGTGTTGGAGCGGGGGTAAGGAATGAGCAGTTCTTC,CASSVGAGVRNEQFF
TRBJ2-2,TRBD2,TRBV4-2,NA,TGTGCCAGCAGCCCGGGGGGGCTAGCGGGACTCACCGGGGAGCTGTTTTTT,CASSPGGLAGLTGELFF
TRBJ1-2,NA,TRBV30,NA,TGTGCCTGGAGTGTACTTGTTGTACCGGGAGTTGGCTACACCTTC,CAWSVLVVPGVGYTF
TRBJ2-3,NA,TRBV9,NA,TGTGCCAGCAGCGTAGCGCACGGGGATACGCAGTATTTT,CASSVAHGDTQYF
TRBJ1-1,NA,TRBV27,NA,TGTGCCAGCAGTTTTGTTGGTCAGGGTGAAGCTTTCTTT,CASSFVGQGEAFF
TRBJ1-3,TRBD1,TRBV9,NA,TGTGCCAGCAGCGTTGGGACAGGGGGCGGTGGAAACACCATATATTTT,CASSVGTGGGGNTIYF
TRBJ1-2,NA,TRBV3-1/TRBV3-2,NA,TGTGCCAGCAGCCAAGTGGGACGGGAGGGATCTTGGCGAGGCTACACCTTC,CASSQVGREGSWRGYTF
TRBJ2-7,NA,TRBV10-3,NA,TGTGCCATCAGTGAGGGGACTCCGGCCGAGCAGTACTTC,CAISEGTPAEQYF
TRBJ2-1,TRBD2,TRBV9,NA,TGTGCCAGCAGCAAACTAGCGGGGGATTACAATGAGCAGTTCTTC,CASSKLAGDYNEQFF
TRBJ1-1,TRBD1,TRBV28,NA,TGTGCCAGCAGAGGACAGGGAGGGGGGAACACTGAAGCTTTCTTT,CASRGQGGGNTEAFF